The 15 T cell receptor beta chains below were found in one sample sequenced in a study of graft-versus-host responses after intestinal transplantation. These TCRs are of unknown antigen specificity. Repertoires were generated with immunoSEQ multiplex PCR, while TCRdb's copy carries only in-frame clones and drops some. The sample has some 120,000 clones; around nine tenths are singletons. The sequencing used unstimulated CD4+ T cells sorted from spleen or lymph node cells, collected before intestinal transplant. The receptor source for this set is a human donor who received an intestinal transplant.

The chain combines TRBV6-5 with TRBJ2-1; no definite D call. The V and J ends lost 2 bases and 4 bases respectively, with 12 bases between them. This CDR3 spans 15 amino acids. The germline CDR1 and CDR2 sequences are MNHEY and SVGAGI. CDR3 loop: CASSYRYDTYNEQFF. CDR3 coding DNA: TGTGCCAGCAGTTACCGATATGACACGTACAATGAGCAGTTCTTC.

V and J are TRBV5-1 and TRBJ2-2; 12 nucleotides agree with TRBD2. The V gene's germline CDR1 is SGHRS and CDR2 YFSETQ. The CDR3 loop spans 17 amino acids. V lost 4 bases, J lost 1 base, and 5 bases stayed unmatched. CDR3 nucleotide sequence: TGCGCCAGCAGCCCGCCGACTAGCGGGAGGAACACCGGGGAGCTGTTTTTT. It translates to CASSPPTSGRNTGELFF.

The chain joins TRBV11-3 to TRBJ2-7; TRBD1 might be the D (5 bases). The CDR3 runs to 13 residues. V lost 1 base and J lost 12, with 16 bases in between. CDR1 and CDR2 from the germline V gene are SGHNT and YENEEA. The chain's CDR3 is CASSLGPSTAPYF. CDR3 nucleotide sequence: TGTGCCAGCAGCTTAGGCCCTTCGACAGCTCCGTACTTC. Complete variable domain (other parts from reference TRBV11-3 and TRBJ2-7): EAGVVQSPRYKIIEKKQPVAFWCNPISGHNTLYWYLQNLGQGPELLIRYENEEAVDDSQLPKDRFSAERLKGVDSTLKIQPAELGDSAVYLCASSLGPSTAPYFGPGTRLTVT.

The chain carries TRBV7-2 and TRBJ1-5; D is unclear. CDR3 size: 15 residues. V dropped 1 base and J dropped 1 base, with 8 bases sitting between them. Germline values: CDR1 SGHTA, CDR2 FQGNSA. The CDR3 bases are TGTGCCAGCAGCTTAGGTAGTCGCAGCAATCAGCCCCAGCATTTT. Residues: CASSLGSRSNQPQHF. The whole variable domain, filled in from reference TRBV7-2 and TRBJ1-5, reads GAGVSQSPSNKVTEKGKDVELRCDPISGHTALYWYRQSLGQGLEFLIYFQGNSAPDKSGLPSDRFSAERTGGSVSTLTIQRTQQEDSAVYLCASSLGSRSNQPQHFGDGTRLSIL.

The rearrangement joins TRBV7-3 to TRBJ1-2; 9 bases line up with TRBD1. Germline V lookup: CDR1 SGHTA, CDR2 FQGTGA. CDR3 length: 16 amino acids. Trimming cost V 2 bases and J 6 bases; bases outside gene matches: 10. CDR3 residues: CASSLGPLGTGNGYTF. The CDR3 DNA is TGTGCCAGCAGCTTAGGGCCCCTCGGGACAGGGAATGGCTACACCTTC.

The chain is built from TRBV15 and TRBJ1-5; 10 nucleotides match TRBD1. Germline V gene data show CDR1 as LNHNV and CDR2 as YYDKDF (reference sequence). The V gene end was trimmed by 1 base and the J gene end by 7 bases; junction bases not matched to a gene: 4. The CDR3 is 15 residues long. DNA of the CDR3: TGTGCCACCAGCAGAGTGGGGACAGGGGAACAGCCCCAGCATTTT. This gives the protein CATSRVGTGEQPQHF.

CDR3 nucleotide sequence: TGCGCCAGCAGGCTAGCGGGAGATATCTACAATGAGCAGTTCTTC. Translated: CASRLAGDIYNEQFF. V and J are TRBV5-1 and TRBJ2-1, with 10 bases aligning to TRBD2. The germline V gene encodes CDR1 SGHRS and CDR2 YFSETQ. The CDR3 has 15 amino acids. The V segment lost 5 bases and the J segment 3 bases; nucleotides outside the gene matches: 5.

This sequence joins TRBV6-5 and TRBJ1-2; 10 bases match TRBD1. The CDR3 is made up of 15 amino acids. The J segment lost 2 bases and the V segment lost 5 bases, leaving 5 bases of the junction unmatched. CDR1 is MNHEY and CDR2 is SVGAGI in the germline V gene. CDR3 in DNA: TGTGCCAGCAGTGGGACAGGGGTTGGGAACTATGGCTACACCTTC. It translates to CASSGTGVGNYGYTF.

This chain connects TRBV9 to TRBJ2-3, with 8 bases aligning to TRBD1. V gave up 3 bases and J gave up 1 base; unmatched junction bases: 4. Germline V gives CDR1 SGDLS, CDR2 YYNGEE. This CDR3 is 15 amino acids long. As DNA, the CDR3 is TGTGCCAGCAGCGCCGGACAGGGTCGCACAGATACGCAGTATTTT. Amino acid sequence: CASSAGQGRTDTQYF.

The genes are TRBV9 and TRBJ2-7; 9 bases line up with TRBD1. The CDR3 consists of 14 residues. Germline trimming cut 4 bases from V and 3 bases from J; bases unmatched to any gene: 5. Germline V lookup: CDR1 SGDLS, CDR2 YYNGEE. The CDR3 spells CASSLGTGNYEQYF. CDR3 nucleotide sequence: TGTGCCAGCAGCTTGGGGACAGGGAACTACGAGCAGTACTTC.

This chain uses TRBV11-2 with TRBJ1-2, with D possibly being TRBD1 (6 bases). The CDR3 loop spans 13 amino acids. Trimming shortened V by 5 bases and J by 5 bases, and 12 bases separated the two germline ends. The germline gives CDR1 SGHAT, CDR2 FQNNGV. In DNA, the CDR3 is TGTGCCAGCAGCCCGGACAGCCTTTATGGCTACACCTTC. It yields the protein CASSPDSLYGYTF.

Here the CDR3 reads CASSFWVGQIDGYTF. CDR3 in DNA: TGCGCCAGCAGCTTTTGGGTTGGGCAGATCGATGGCTACACCTTC. The chain combines TRBV5-1 with TRBJ1-2; D uncertain. Germline V gives CDR1 SGHRS, CDR2 YFSETQ. Trimming cost V 2 bases and J 6 bases, with 17 bases left between them. This CDR3 region has 15 residues.

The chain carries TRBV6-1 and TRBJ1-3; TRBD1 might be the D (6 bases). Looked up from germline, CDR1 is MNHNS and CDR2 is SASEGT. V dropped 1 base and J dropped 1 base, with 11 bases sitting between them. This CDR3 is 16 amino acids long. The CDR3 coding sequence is TGTGCCAGCAGTGAAGGCTTAGGACAGTCTGGAAACACCATATATTTT. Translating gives CASSEGLGQSGNTIYF.

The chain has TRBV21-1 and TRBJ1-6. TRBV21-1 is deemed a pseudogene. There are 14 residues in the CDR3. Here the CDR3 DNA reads TGTGCCAGCAGCAAAGGTCTCGGTTGGTCACCCCTCCACTTT. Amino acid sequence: CASSKGLGWSPLHF.

The CDR3 reads CASSLQGGRGDGELFF. The CDR3 coding sequence is TGTGCCAGCAGCTTACAGGGGGGCAGAGGCGACGGGGAGCTGTTTTTT. This rearrangement joins TRBV11-2 to TRBJ2-2; weak D call: TRBD1 (7 bases). CDR1 SGHAT and CDR2 FQNNGV come from the germline V gene. V lost 2 bases and J lost 7, with 17 bases in between. The CDR3 is 16 amino acids.